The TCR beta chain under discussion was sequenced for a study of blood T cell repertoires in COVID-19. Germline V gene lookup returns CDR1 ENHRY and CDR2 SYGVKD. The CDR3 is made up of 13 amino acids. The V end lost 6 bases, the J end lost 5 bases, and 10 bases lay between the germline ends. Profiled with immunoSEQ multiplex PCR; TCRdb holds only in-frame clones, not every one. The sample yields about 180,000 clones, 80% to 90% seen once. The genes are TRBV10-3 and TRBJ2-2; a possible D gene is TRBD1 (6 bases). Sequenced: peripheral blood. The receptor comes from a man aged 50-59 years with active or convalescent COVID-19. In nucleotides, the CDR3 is TGTGCCATCAGGGGTACAGGGACCGGGGAGCTGTTTTTT. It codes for CAIRGTGTGELFF.